This T cell receptor beta chain came from a study of glioma-infiltrating T cells after dendritic cell vaccination. Study overall: Treatment, given 2003 to 2012, was autologous tumor lysate-pulsed dendritic cell vaccination.

Patients had residual fresh-frozen tumor tissue and more than two years of survival data. The V end was cut by 4 bases, the J end by 3 bases, with 13 bases between. The CDR3 totals 14 residues. Germline lookup yields CDR1 SQVTM and CDR2 ANQGSEA. Up to about 2 ug genomic DNA was used for TCRB CDR3 amplification. The table came from immunoSEQ multiplex PCR; TCRdb's copy has only in-frame clones and leaves some out. The table lists 80,000 to 95,000 clones, about 84% of them singletons. The TCR was taken from a human donor with glioblastoma. This material consisted of blood, taken before dendritic cell vaccination. The J gene is TRBJ2-1, the V gene TRBV29-1; D is uncertain. The CDR3 sequence is CSVVYYSDYNEQFF. Written as DNA, the CDR3 is TGCAGCGTTGTGTACTACTCGGACTACAATGAGCAGTTCTTC.